A selection of T cell receptor beta chains follows, all from one sample in a study of type 1 regulatory T cells. A single record per CDR3 protein comes from TCRdb applying MiXCR to the reads. This sample has about 68,000 distinct CDR3 sequences, with roughly 60% found just once. Their antigens remain unidentified. The sample comprised cultured T cells, either the whole culture or a sorted T cell fraction (not recorded which). These receptors all stem from a human donor in good health. Both conserved end residues are part of each CDR3. The order of the fields is D gene, clone size, V gene, J gene, CDR3 DNA, CDR3 protein. D genes are given only for firm matches. Size tells how often a clone was seen (once, few, many) or the class of an expanded clone, and some rows leave it out.

NA	NA	TRBV19	TRBJ1-5	TGTGCCAGTAGCTACAGGGAAACGCATCAGCCCCAGCATTTT	CASSYRETHQPQHF
NA	NA	TRBV30	TRBJ2-7	TGTGCCTGGAGTCGTTGGCGGGACGGAACCTTTTACGAGCAGTACTTC	CAWSRWRDGTFYEQYF
TRBD2	NA	TRBV13	TRBJ2-3	TGTGCCAGCAGCCCTGAGGCGGGAGGAGCAGATACGCAGTATTTT	CASSPEAGGADTQYF
NA	NA	TRBV6-6	TRBJ2-6	TGTGCCACCTACTTCTCTGGGGCCAACGTCCTGACTTTC	CATYFSGANVLTF
NA	NA	TRBV28	TRBJ2-4	TGTGCCAGCAGTGATACTCGGTTCGGGAACATTCAGTACTTC	CASSDTRFGNIQYF
TRBD1	NA	TRBV29-1	TRBJ1-2	TGCAGCGGAGGACAGGGGCCCTATGGCTACACCTTC	CSGGQGPYGYTF
NA	NA	TRBV5-1	TRBJ2-5	TGCGCCAGCAGCTTGGCCGTTAGCCCTACGGAGGGAAAAGAGACCCAGTACTTC	CASSLAVSPTEGKETQYF
NA	NA	TRBV16	TRBJ1-4	TGTGCCAGCAGCCAATCCGGGGTTGCTAATGAAAAACTGTTTTTT	CASSQSGVANEKLFF
TRBD2	NA	TRBV20-1	TRBJ2-2	TGCAGTGCTAGAGCTAGCGGGAGTGGTACCGGGGAGCTGTTTTTT	CSARASGSGTGELFF
NA	few	TRBV7-2	TRBJ1-5	TGTGCCAGCACCGTGGCGGGCCGCAATCAGCCCCAGCATTTT	CASTVAGRNQPQHF
NA	NA	TRBV28	TRBJ2-7	TGTGCCAGCAACCCGAATATCTACGAGCAGTACTTC	CASNPNIYEQYF
NA	NA	TRBV20-1	TRBJ1-1	TGCAGTGCTAGAGGGAACAGTGGGGACACTGAAGCTTTCTTT	CSARGNSGDTEAFF
NA	NA	TRBV10-3	TRBJ2-1	TGTGCCATCAGTGGGTCGGGTGGCTCCTACAATGAGCAGTTCTTC	CAISGSGGSYNEQFF
NA	NA	TRBV7-2	TRBJ2-5	TGTGCCAGCAGCAAAGGGAGGTCCCTAGAGACCCAGTACTTC	CASSKGRSLETQYF
NA	NA	TRBV12-3/TRBV12-4	TRBJ2-5	TGTGCCAGCAGTTGGGGAGGAGAGACCCAGTACTTC	CASSWGGETQYF
NA	NA	TRBV2	TRBJ2-3	TGTGCCAGCACCCCCAGGGATTGGGGCACAGATACGCAGTATTTT	CASTPRDWGTDTQYF
TRBD1	NA	TRBV2	TRBJ1-6	TGTGCCAGACGACCGGACAGGGTTAATTCACCCCTCCACTTT	CARRPDRVNSPLHF
NA	NA	TRBV20-1	TRBJ1-1	TGCAGTGCTAGCTCGGGGAGAGGTACTGAAGCTTTCTTT	CSASSGRGTEAFF
NA	NA	TRBV7-9	TRBJ2-7	TGTGCCAGCATAGGCGCGGGGTCTTACTCCTACGAGCAGTACTTC	CASIGAGSYSYEQYF
NA	NA	TRBV10-2	TRBJ2-2	TGCGCCAGCAGTGAATCGGGCAGGGGAAGGGTCGGGGAGCTGTTTTTT	CASSESGRGRVGELFF
NA	NA	TRBV2	TRBJ1-5	TGTGCCAGCAGTGTGGAAAGGGGAAATCAGCCCCAGCATTTT	CASSVERGNQPQHF
TRBD1	NA	TRBV19	TRBJ2-6	TGTGCCAGTAGTGCTCGGGACAGGCGCTCTGGGGCCAACGTCCTGACTTTC	CASSARDRRSGANVLTF
NA	NA	TRBV4-2	TRBJ2-3	TGTGCCAGCAGCCAAGAACTTGCAAGGAGCACAGATACGCAGTATTTT	CASSQELARSTDTQYF
NA	NA	TRBV7-9	TRBJ2-7	TGTGCCAGCAGCTTCGGGGTGCGAGAGAACGAGCAGTACTTC	CASSFGVRENEQYF
NA	once	TRBV20-1	TRBJ2-7	TGCAGTGCCTCCGGGACTTTGGATTACGAGCAGTACTTC	CSASGTLDYEQYF
NA	NA	TRBV5-1	TRBJ2-5	TGCGCCAGCAGCTTGGAGTCGGGAGTGGAAGAGACCCAGTACTTC	CASSLESGVEETQYF
TRBD1	NA	TRBV19	TRBJ2-1	TGTGCCAGTGCGGACAGGGATGGGTACAATGAGCAGTTCTTC	CASADRDGYNEQFF
NA	few	TRBV5-1	TRBJ2-3	TGCGCCAGCAGCTCTTCTGGGTTGCCAGATACGCAGTATTTT	CASSSSGLPDTQYF